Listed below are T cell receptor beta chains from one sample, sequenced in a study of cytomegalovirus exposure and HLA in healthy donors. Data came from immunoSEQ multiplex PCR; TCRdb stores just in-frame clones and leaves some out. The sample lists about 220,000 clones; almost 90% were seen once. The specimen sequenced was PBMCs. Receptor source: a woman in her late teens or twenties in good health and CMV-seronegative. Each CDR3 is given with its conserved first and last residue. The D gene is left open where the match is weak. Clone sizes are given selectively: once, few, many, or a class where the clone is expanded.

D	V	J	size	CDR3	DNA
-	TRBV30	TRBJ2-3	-	CVAVSTDTQYF	TGTGTAGCGGTTAGCACAGATACGCAGTATTTT
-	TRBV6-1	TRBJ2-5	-	CASSEDRSRWETQYF	TGTGCCAGCAGTGAGGATAGGAGTCGGTGGGAGACCCAGTACTTC
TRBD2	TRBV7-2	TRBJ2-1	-	CASSLMGGVVNEQFF	TGTGCCAGCAGCTTAATGGGGGGGGTCGTGAATGAGCAGTTCTTC
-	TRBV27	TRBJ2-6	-	CASSFTGANVLTF	TGTGCCAGCAGTTTTACTGGGGCCAACGTCCTGACTTTC
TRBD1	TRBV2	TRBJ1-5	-	CASSKGTGGGQPQHF	TGTGCCAGCAGCAAAGGGACAGGGGGCGGACAGCCCCAGCATTTT
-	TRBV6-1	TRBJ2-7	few	CASSTAAGGYEQYF	TGTGCCAGCAGTACCGCCGCGGGTGGCTACGAGCAGTACTTC
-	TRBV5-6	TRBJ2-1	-	CASSPLGGPVQFF	TGTGCCAGCAGCCCCCTCGGCGGTCCGGTGCAGTTCTTC
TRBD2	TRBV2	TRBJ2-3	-	CASSESTSGRLRSSTDTQYF	TGTGCCAGCAGTGAATCGACTAGCGGGAGATTGCGTTCTAGCACAGATACGCAGTATTTT
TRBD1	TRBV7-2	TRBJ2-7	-	CASRPGTGVREQYF	TGTGCCAGCAGACCCGGGACAGGAGTTCGAGAGCAGTACTTC
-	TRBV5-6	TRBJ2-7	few	CASSSGPSYEQYF	TGTGCCAGCAGCTCAGGGCCCTCCTACGAGCAGTACTTC
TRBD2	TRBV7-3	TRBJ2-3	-	CASSLGLAGSTDTQYF	TGTGCCAGCAGCTTGGGACTAGCGGGAAGCACAGATACGCAGTATTTT
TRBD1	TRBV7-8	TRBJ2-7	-	CASREGGTGAYEQYF	TGTGCCAGCAGGGAAGGGGGGACAGGGGCCTACGAGCAGTACTTC
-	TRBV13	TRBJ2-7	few	CASSSSSGGYEQYF	TGTGCCAGCAGCTCCTCATCTGGGGGGTACGAGCAGTACTTC
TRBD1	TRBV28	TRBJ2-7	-	CASSPSGQGAYEQYF	TGTGCCAGCAGTCCCTCGGGACAGGGGGCTTACGAGCAGTACTTC
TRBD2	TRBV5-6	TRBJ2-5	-	CASSLILAGVQYF	TGTGCCAGCAGCTTGATACTAGCGGGGGTCCAGTACTTC
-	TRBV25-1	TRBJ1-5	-	CASSTAAGSNQPQHF	TGTGCCAGCAGCACCGCGGCGGGTAGCAATCAGCCCCAGCATTTT
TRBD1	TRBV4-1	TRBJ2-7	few	CASSQEGTAGEQYF	TGCGCCAGCAGCCAAGAGGGGACAGCCGGCGAGCAGTACTTC
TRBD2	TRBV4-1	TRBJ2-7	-	CASSQVAPSGSSVYEQYF	TGCGCCAGCAGCCAAGTGGCCCCGAGCGGGAGTTCCGTCTACGAGCAGTACTTC
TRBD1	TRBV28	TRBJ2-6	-	CASSPTGKGANVLTF	TGTGCCAGCAGTCCGACAGGGAAAGGGGCCAACGTCCTGACTTTC
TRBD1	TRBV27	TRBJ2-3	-	CASTPLTHPGGTDTQYF	TGTGCCAGCACCCCTCTCACCCATCCAGGGGGTACAGATACGCAGTATTTT
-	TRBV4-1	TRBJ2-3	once	CASSQDGSVDTQYF	TGCGCCAGCAGCCAAGATGGTAGCGTAGATACGCAGTATTTT
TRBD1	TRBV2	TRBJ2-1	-	CASRPGTGAYNEQFF	TGTGCCAGCAGACCCGGGACAGGGGCCTACAATGAGCAGTTCTTC